Below, 26 T cell receptor beta chains from the same sample are listed, as sequenced in a study of blood T cell repertoires in COVID-19. The method was immunoSEQ multiplex PCR; TCRdb's version includes in-frame clones alone and lacks a portion of them. The table lists just over 50,000 clones, about nine tenths of them singletons. The material sequenced was peripheral blood. Receptors originate from a man between 70 and 80 years old with acute or convalescent COVID-19.

The V call is TRBV7-9, the J call TRBJ2-1; 8 bases align to TRBD2. This CDR3 comprises 13 residues. From germline, CDR1 is SEHNR and CDR2 FQNEAQ (reference sequence). The CDR3 protein is CLSGRTAYNEQFF. CDR3 in DNA: TGTCTGAGCGGGAGAACGGCATACAATGAGCAGTTCTTC.

Concerning this clone itself: An end of the junction differs from the germline gene, which may be a read error. The V gene is TRBV7-2, the J gene TRBJ1-6; 9 bases agree with TRBD1. CDR3 length: 16 residues. Germline CDR1 and CDR2: SGHTA and FQGNSA. The CDR3 region is CASSIASGQGESPLHF. CDR3 coding DNA: TGTGCCAGCAGCATAGCCTCGGGACAGGGAGAGTCACCCCTCCACTTT. Variable domain in full (rest from reference TRBV7-2 and TRBJ1-6): GAGVSQSPSNKVTEKGKDVELRCDPISGHTALYWYRQSLGQGLEFLIYFQGNSAPDKSGLPSDRFSAERTGGSVSTLTIQRTQQEDSAVYLCASSIASGQGESPLHFGNGTRLTVT.

The sample holds a few counts of this clone. J is TRBJ1-1 and V is TRBV5-4; TRBD1 matches at 11 bases. Germline V CDR1 and CDR2: SGHNT, YYREEE (reference sequence). The V gene end was trimmed by 7 bases and the J gene end by 5 bases; junction bases not matched to a gene: 4. CDR3 length: 13 residues. Here the CDR3 DNA reads TGTGCCAGCGGGACAGGGGGTCGGACTGAAGCTTTCTTT. This translates into CASGTGGRTEAFF.

This chain joins TRBV2 and TRBJ2-5; 7 positions match TRBD1. The CDR3 has 15 amino acids. After removal of 6 bases from V and 0 bases from J, the junction contained 7 bases not matched to a gene. Looked up from germline, CDR1 is SNHLY and CDR2 is FYNNEI. The CDR3 here is CASRSDREYQETQYF. The CDR3 nucleotides are TGTGCCAGCAGGAGCGACAGGGAGTACCAAGAGACCCAGTACTTC.

In this sample, this clone turned up once. In DNA, the CDR3 is TGTGCCACTACTCCCCGGGGGCGGGGGGGCCCGAAGACCCAGTACTTC. Its protein is CATTPRGRGGPKTQYF. This chain connects TRBV19 to TRBJ2-5; TRBD2 matches at 9 bases. CDR3 length: 16 residues. The germline V gene has CDR1 LNHDA and CDR2 SQIVND (reference sequence). Trimming at V came to 10 bases and at J to 6 bases, leaving 18 bases not matched to a gene.

This clone showed up just once. The chain carries TRBV19 and TRBJ1-5, with 9 bases matching TRBD1. The V segment lost 9 bases and the J segment 4 bases; nucleotides outside the gene matches: 13. From germline, CDR1 is LNHDA and CDR2 SQIVND (reference sequence). CDR3 length equals 16 residues. Here the CDR3 DNA reads TGTGCCAGCCGAAGGGGGGAGGGACAGGGTAATCAGCCCCAGCATTTT. Residues: CASRRGEGQGNQPQHF.

This chain uses TRBV6-5 with TRBJ1-1; unclear D gene. Between the trimmed V and J ends, which lost 3 bases and 1 base, there was a span of 9 bases. The CDR3 has 14 residues. Looked up from germline, CDR1 is MNHEY and CDR2 is SVGAGI. The CDR3: CASSYLPGNTEAFF. The CDR3 DNA reads as TGTGCCAGCAGTTATTTGCCGGGGAACACTGAAGCTTTCTTT.

This clone was recorded a few times. This sequence joins TRBV14 and TRBJ1-5; no clear D gene. The CDR3 extends over 15 amino acids. The V gene's germline CDR1 is SGHDN and CDR2 FVKESK. V was shortened by 5 bases and J by 0 bases, with 11 bases between the two germline ends. The CDR3 region is CASSEYGGSNQPQHF. DNA of the CDR3: TGTGCCAGCAGCGAATACGGAGGTAGCAATCAGCCCCAGCATTTT.

This chain links TRBV5-6 with TRBJ1-2, with 8 nucleotides matching TRBD1. The CDR3 is 15 amino acids. The trim removed 5 bases at V and 7 bases at J, leaving 13 bases unmatched. Germline CDR1 reads SGHDT; CDR2 reads YYEEEE. The CDR3 spells CASSSAGQVVSGYTF. In DNA form, the CDR3 reads TGTGCCAGCAGTTCTGCGGGACAGGTGGTATCTGGCTACACCTTC.

The chain employs TRBV5-4 and TRBJ2-7; no definite D call. CDR3 length equals 12 residues. Trimming removed 4 bases at V and 3 bases at J, with 8 bases between. Germline V lookup: CDR1 SGHNT, CDR2 YYREEE (reference sequence). DNA for the CDR3: TGTGCCAGCAGCATTAGCAACTACGAGCAGTACTTC. Its translation: CASSISNYEQYF.

Only a few counts were recorded for this clone. The chain recombines TRBV29-1 with TRBJ1-1; 8 positions agree with TRBD1. Germline CDR1 SQVTM, CDR2 ANQGSEA. This CDR3 has 15 amino acids. V lost 2 bases to trimming and J lost 5 bases; unmatched junction nucleotides: 10. The CDR3 loop reads CSVEPHGTGRTEAFF. CDR3 coding DNA: TGCAGCGTTGAACCTCACGGGACAGGTCGGACTGAAGCTTTCTTT.

The V and J genes are TRBV10-3 and TRBJ1-3; perhaps TRBD1 as D (6 bases). Germline V lookup: CDR1 ENHRY, CDR2 SYGVKD. Trimming cost V 9 bases and J 1 base, with 10 bases left between them. The CDR3 spans 13 residues. CDR3 sequence: CAISQGSGNTIYF. CDR3 bases: TGTGCCATTTCACAGGGTTCTGGAAACACCATATATTTT.

This chain joins TRBV19 and TRBJ2-1; 8 bases agree with TRBD2. The CDR3 sequence is 14 residues long. V shed 6 bases, J shed 7 bases, and the junction held 8 bases outside the gene matches. Per germline, CDR1 LNHDA and CDR2 SQIVND (reference sequence). CDR3 in amino acids: CASSLSGNHNEQFF. In nucleotides, the CDR3 is TGTGCCAGTAGCCTTAGCGGGAATCATAATGAGCAGTTCTTC.

The V and J genes are TRBV10-3 and TRBJ2-1, with 8 bases fitting TRBD2. The length of the CDR3 is 15 residues. CDR1 and CDR2 from the germline V gene are ENHRY and SYGVKD. The ends lost 6 bases at V and 6 bases at J; junction bases unmatched: 10. CDR3 region: CAISRVAGGTNEQFF. DNA of the CDR3: TGTGCCATCAGCCGAGTGGCGGGAGGAACCAATGAGCAGTTCTTC.

The chain joins TRBV6-5 to TRBJ2-1; 8 bases map to TRBD1. With V trimmed by 7 bases and J by 15 bases, 8 bases remained unmatched. The length of the CDR3 is 11 residues. Looked up from germline, CDR1 is MNHEY and CDR2 is SVGAGI. The CDR3: CASTRTGFWFF. In nucleotides, the CDR3 is TGTGCCAGCACCAGGACAGGGTTTTGGTTCTTC.

This sequence joins TRBV21-1 and TRBJ2-2; the DNA was not used to check the table's D call, TRBD1. TRBV21-1 is flagged as a pseudogene. The CDR3 has 18 residues. The CDR3 sequence: CASSPRGGQGVPTGELFF. The CDR3 DNA reads TGTGCCAGCAGCCCTAGAGGGGGACAAGGGGTTCCCACCGGGGAGCTGTTTTTT.

The CDR3 DNA is TGTGCCAGCAGCTTAACAGGGACTAGCCGACAGACCCAGTACTTC. Translated: CASSLTGTSRQTQYF. The chain links TRBV7-3 to TRBJ2-5, with 9 bases that match TRBD2. The ends lost 0 bases at V and 6 bases at J; junction bases unmatched: 5. Germline loops: CDR1 SGHTA, CDR2 FQGTGA. CDR3 length: 15 residues. Drawing the rest from reference TRBV7-3 and TRBJ2-5, the complete variable domain is GAGVSQTPSNKVTEKGKYVELRCDPISGHTALYWYRQSLGQGPEFLIYFQGTGAADDSGLPNDRFFAVRPEGSVSTLKIQRTERGDSAVYLCASSLTGTSRQTQYFGPGTRLLVL.

The V call is TRBV19, the J call TRBJ1-1; tentative D call: TRBD1 (5 bases). The germline gives CDR1 LNHDA, CDR2 SQIVND (reference sequence). Between the trimmed V and J ends, which lost 3 bases and 0 bases, there was a span of 11 bases. CDR3 length equals 15 residues. The CDR3 nucleotides are TGTGCCAGTAGTATTGGGCAGGGAATGAACACTGAAGCTTTCTTT. Amino acid sequence: CASSIGQGMNTEAFF.

This chain links TRBV7-9 with TRBJ1-2; 12 positions agree with TRBD1. Germline CDR1 is SEHNR and CDR2 is FQNEAQ (reference sequence). V dropped 6 bases and J dropped 4; count of bases not matched to a gene: 9. The CDR3 is made up of 16 amino acids. CDR3 sequence (DNA): TGTGCCAGCAGTTCGGGACAGGGGGCGCTTGGCTATGGCTACACCTTC. Translated, it gives CASSSGQGALGYGYTF.

The V call is TRBV2, the J call TRBJ2-7; perhaps TRBD1 as D (6 bases). The V end lost 2 bases, the J end lost 2 bases, and 10 bases lay between the germline ends. There are 14 residues in the CDR3. Germline assignment: CDR1 SNHLY and CDR2 FYNNEI. CDR3 bases: TGTGCCAGCAGTGAATTCCCAGGGGCCTACGAGCAGTACTTC. This gives the protein CASSEFPGAYEQYF.

The chain joins TRBV29-1 to TRBJ2-7; TRBD2 might be the D (6 bases). V was cut by 0 bases and J by 1 base, with 13 bases left in between. Germline V gene lookup returns CDR1 SQVTM and CDR2 ANQGSEA. The CDR3 consists of 15 residues. As DNA, the CDR3 is TGCAGCGTTGAAGATAGGACCGGGGGTTCCTACGAGCAGTACTTC. Translation: CSVEDRTGGSYEQYF.

This sequence joins TRBV6-6 and TRBJ1-4; D is possibly TRBD1 (5 bases). Trimming took 6 bases from V and 7 from J, leaving 12 bases between them. This CDR3 has 13 amino acids. Germline assignment: CDR1 MNHNY and CDR2 SVGAGI (reference sequence). This CDR3 is CASSLEGREKLFF. The CDR3 DNA is TGTGCCAGCAGCCTGGAGGGGCGTGAAAAACTGTTTTTT.

This rearrangement joins TRBV7-9 to TRBJ2-5, with D possibly TRBD1 on 5 matching bases. The V end was cut by 8 bases, the J end by 1 base, with 14 bases between. Germline V gene data show CDR1 as SEHNR and CDR2 as FQNEAQ (reference sequence). CDR3 length equals 14 residues. The CDR3 protein is CASVSGRAQETQYF. The CDR3 DNA sequence: TGTGCCAGCGTCTCGGGCAGGGCCCAAGAGACCCAGTACTTC.

The chain links TRBV4-2 to TRBJ2-2; 10 bases agree with TRBD2. The CDR3 is 17 amino acids. Germline V gene sequence: CDR1 LGHNA, CDR2 YNFKEQ. Germline trimming cut 0 bases from V and 1 base from J; bases unmatched to any gene: 2. The CDR3 nucleotides are TGTGCCAGCAGCCAAGAAGGACTAGCGGAGAACACCGGGGAGCTGTTTTTT. Amino acids: CASSQEGLAENTGELFF.

The J gene is TRBJ1-2, the V gene TRBV4-3; tentatively, D is TRBD1 (5 bases). The CDR3 length is 14 residues. Looked up from germline, CDR1 is LGHNA and CDR2 is YSLEER. The V end was cut by 0 bases, the J end by 8 bases, with 13 bases between. The CDR3 nucleotides read TGCGCCAGCAGCCAAGATTCGGGGGTAGGGGGCTACACCTTC. The encoded protein is CASSQDSGVGGYTF.

The chain uses TRBV3-1 (or the pseudogene TRBV3-2) and TRBJ2-1, with a weak D call TRBD1 (6 bases). The germline V gene has CDR1 LGHDT and CDR2 YNNKEL (reference sequence). The CDR3 contains 13 residues. Trimming cost V 6 bases and J 7 bases, with 13 bases left between them. The CDR3 protein is CASRADRGNEQFF. CDR3 in DNA: TGTGCCAGCAGGGCGGACAGAGGGAATGAGCAGTTCTTC.